This T cell receptor (beta chain) originates from a study of cytomegalovirus exposure and HLA in healthy donors. Across the study: The roughly 110 validation repertoires were reported in a later analysis to have been generated on the same platform as the roughly 670 first-cohort repertoires.

Broader study findings: The study designated about 180 TCR beta chains cytomegalovirus-associated. Cytomegalovirus status, reportedly, was diagnosed with high specificity and sensitivity by the classifier.

The donors belonged to the approximately 130-subject validation cohort, separate from the roughly 650-subject first cohort. Of note for this clone: What it binds is unknown.

Assay: immunoSEQ multiplex PCR; the TCRdb copy retains only in-frame clones and omits some. The sample has 190,000 or so clones, 84% seen once; the top ten hold about 3%. The CDR3 runs 14 residues. The V gene's germline CDR1 is SGHTS and CDR2 YDEGEE. V lost 0 bases and J lost 4, with 7 bases in between. The sequenced sample consisted of PBMCs. This chain connects TRBV5-8 to TRBJ1-4; D may be TRBD1 (5 bases). This receptor was taken from a woman between 18 and 30 years old in good health and CMV-seropositive. The CDR3 region is CASSLVQGNEKLFF. As DNA, the CDR3 is TGTGCCAGCAGCTTGGTCCAGGGTAATGAAAAACTGTTTTTT.